Listed below are T cell receptor beta chains from one sample, sequenced in a study of blood T cell repertoires in COVID-19. Sequencing was performed with immunoSEQ multiplex PCR; in TCRdb, only in-frame clones are kept and a portion is missing. In the table there are approximately 90,000 clones, around 85% of which are singletons. Sequencing was carried out using peripheral blood. These receptors all stem from a human donor in a cohort sampled during active COVID-19. Each CDR3 is given with its conserved first and last residue. Fields, in order: clone size, D gene, V gene, J gene, CDR3 DNA, CDR3 protein. D genes are given only for firm matches. The listing skips clone size in some rows; elsewhere it reads once, few, many or a size class.

.	.	TRBV2	TRBJ1-6	TGTGCCAGCAGTGAAGCGCCCACGCTAGCTTATAATTCACCCCTCCACTTT	CASSEAPTLAYNSPLHF
.	.	TRBV3-1/TRBV3-2	TRBJ2-7	TGTGCCAGCAGCCAAGTCTTGCAAGACGAGGTTGCTAGGTCCTACGAGCAGTACTTC	CASSQVLQDEVARSYEQYF
.	.	TRBV27	TRBJ2-1	TGTGCCAGCAGTTTGCCAGGATTTGAGCAGTTCTTC	CASSLPGFEQFF
once	TRBD1	TRBV5-3	TRBJ1-1	TGTGCCAGAAGCTCACAGGGGAAAGCTTTCTTT	CARSSQGKAFF
.	.	TRBV7-2	TRBJ1-1	TGTGCCAGCAGCTTCCCCGGTCCGAACACTGAAGCTTTCTTT	CASSFPGPNTEAFF
.	TRBD2	TRBV24-1	TRBJ2-1	TGTGCCACCTCCGGGACTAGCGGCTACAATGAGCAGTTCTTC	CATSGTSGYNEQFF
.	.	TRBV30	TRBJ2-3	TGTGCCTGGAGTGTGATAGTCGTTTCAGATACGCAGTATTTT	CAWSVIVVSDTQYF
.	TRBD2	TRBV3-1/TRBV3-2	TRBJ2-7	TGTGCCAGCAGCCCTAGCGGGAGCGTTTACGAGCAGTACTTC	CASSPSGSVYEQYF
once	TRBD1	TRBV7-9	TRBJ2-7	TGTGCCAGCAGCCCACTGGGGACAGAGTACGAGCAGTACTTC	CASSPLGTEYEQYF
.	TRBD1	TRBV18	TRBJ1-3	TGTGCCAGCTCACCCCAGGGGGGCCTGGGAAACACCATATATTTT	CASSPQGGLGNTIYF
.	.	TRBV5-5	TRBJ2-7	TGTGCCAGCAGCTTGGATAGAACCTACGAGCAGTACTTC	CASSLDRTYEQYF
.	.	TRBV11-2	TRBJ2-3	TGTGCCAGCAGCGAGAGGCCCTTCACAGATACGCAGTATTTT	CASSERPFTDTQYF
.	TRBD2	TRBV7-8	TRBJ2-3	TGTGCCAGCAGCCGGACCAGACTAGCGGGGGGGCCAGATACGCAGTATTTT	CASSRTRLAGGPDTQYF
.	.	TRBV10-1	TRBJ2-6	TGCGCCAGCAGTTTACACGTTGGGGCCAACGTCCTGACTTTC	CASSLHVGANVLTF
.	TRBD2	TRBV4-1	TRBJ2-7	TGCGCCAGCAGCCAAGAAACAACCGGGGGGGACGAGCAGTACTTC	CASSQETTGGDEQYF
.	TRBD1	TRBV11-3	TRBJ2-2	TGTGCCAGCAGCTTAACAGGGGGAAATGCCGGGGAGCTGTTTTTT	CASSLTGGNAGELFF
.	.	TRBV9	TRBJ1-6	TGTGCCAGCAGCCCGGGCTCGGGGACAATTAATTCACCCCTCCACTTT	CASSPGSGTINSPLHF
.	TRBD2	TRBV4-3	TRBJ2-7	TGCGCCAGCAGCCAAGATCTGGCTAGCGGGGAAGCCTACGAGCAGTACTTC	CASSQDLASGEAYEQYF
.	.	TRBV3-1/TRBV3-2	TRBJ2-7	TGTGCCAGCAGCGAGAGGAGCACTTACGAGCAGTACTTC	CASSERSTYEQYF
.	TRBD2	TRBV9	TRBJ2-7	TGTGCCAGCAGTTCTGGGGCGGGAGCAGGGGAGCAGTACTTC	CASSSGAGAGEQYF
once	TRBD2	TRBV5-4	TRBJ2-1	TGTGCCAGCAGCGGCGGCGGGACTAGTTGGTACAATGAGCAGTTCTTC	CASSGGGTSWYNEQFF
.	TRBD1	TRBV28	TRBJ1-5	TGTGCCAGCAACTCCGGGGGACAGGTGTATAGCAATCAGCCCCAGCATTTT	CASNSGGQVYSNQPQHF
.	.	TRBV4-3	TRBJ2-7	TGCGCCAGCAGCCAAGATACAGCTTTCTACGAGCAGTACTTC	CASSQDTAFYEQYF
.	TRBD1	TRBV3-1/TRBV3-2	TRBJ1-3	TGTGCCAGCAGCCAAGGCGGGACAGGGGATGGAAACACCATATATTTT	CASSQGGTGDGNTIYF
once	.	TRBV7-6	TRBJ2-2	TGTGCCAGCAGCTTAGGCGGGAAGGCCGGGGAGCTGTTTTTT	CASSLGGKAGELFF
.	TRBD2	TRBV5-4	TRBJ2-6	TGTGCCAGCACCCAACGGGGGGTAGCTGGGGCCAACGTCCTGACTTTC	CASTQRGVAGANVLTF
.	TRBD2	TRBV4-1	TRBJ2-7	TGCGCCAGCAGCCAAGGACTAGCGGGGGTAACGAGCTCCTACGAGCAGTACTTC	CASSQGLAGVTSSYEQYF
.	TRBD1	TRBV15	TRBJ2-4	TGTGCCACCAGCAGAGCTACGACAGGGGGACCGCTCAAAAACATTCAGTACTTC	CATSRATTGGPLKNIQYF
.	TRBD2	TRBV12-5	TRBJ2-1	TGTGCTAGTGGTACCGAGCGGGGGGGATACAATGAGCAGTTCTTC	CASGTERGGYNEQFF
few	.	TRBV18	TRBJ2-5	TGTGCCAGCTCACCAGGGAGCCAGCTAGCGACCCAGTACTTC	CASSPGSQLATQYF
.	.	TRBV5-1	TRBJ2-1	TGCGCCAGCAGCTTGGGTTCAGCGAGCTCCTACAATGAGCAGTTCTTC	CASSLGSASSYNEQFF
.	.	TRBV18	TRBJ2-7	TGTGCCAGCTCCTACCTACTTCCGCGCGGATCTTCCTACGAGCAGTACTTC	CASSYLLPRGSSYEQYF
.	TRBD1	TRBV10-3	TRBJ1-2	TGTGCCATCACCCCCGGGGACAGCGACTATGGCTACACCTTC	CAITPGDSDYGYTF
.	.	TRBV4-1	TRBJ2-7	TGCGCCAGCAGCCAAGACGCTCGGGGGAGGTTCTACTACGAGCAGTACTTC	CASSQDARGRFYYEQYF
.	TRBD2	TRBV7-7	TRBJ2-3	TGTGCTAGCAGCCCTAGCGGGGGGTTCACAGATACGCAGTATTTT	CASSPSGGFTDTQYF
.	TRBD2	TRBV12-5	TRBJ2-5	TGTGCTAGTGGATCCGCCGCCGGGACATTTTCGGGGGGGGCTGAGACCCAGTACTTC	CASGSAAGTFSGGAETQYF
.	.	TRBV23-1	TRBJ1-1	TGCGCCAGCAGTCAATTGCACAGACCCCCTGAAGCTTTCTTT	CASSQLHRPPEAFF
.	.	TRBV10-3	TRBJ1-2	TGTGCCATCAGTACACATGGGGAGGGCGGCTACACCTTC	CAISTHGEGGYTF
once	.	TRBV9	TRBJ2-1	TGTGCCAGCAGCGGACTCTCGGCGGGGACTCCATTCCGACCATACAATGAGCAGTTCTTC	CASSGLSAGTPFRPYNEQFF
once	TRBD1	TRBV7-9	TRBJ2-3	TGTGCCAGCAGCTTCGGGACAGGGGGCACAGATACGCAGTATTTT	CASSFGTGGTDTQYF
.	.	TRBV7-9	TRBJ1-2	TGTGCCAGCAGCGTTAGTGGGGGGAGTATGTTTCAAGGCTACACCTTC	CASSVSGGSMFQGYTF
.	TRBD1	TRBV6-2/TRBV6-3	TRBJ1-5	TGTGCCAGCAGTTACTCAACGGGACAGGGGATAGATCAGCCCCAGCATTTT	CASSYSTGQGIDQPQHF
.	.	TRBV27	TRBJ2-7	TGTGCCAGCAGTCCCCGCCCAGGATCCTACGAGCAGTACTTC	CASSPRPGSYEQYF
once	TRBD1	TRBV25-1	TRBJ1-3	TGTGCCAGCAGTGACTTACAGGGGAACACCATATATTTT	CASSDLQGNTIYF
.	.	TRBV9	TRBJ2-5	TGTGCCAGCAACGGGGCTGGAGGGACCTTAGAGACCCAGTACTTC	CASNGAGGTLETQYF
.	TRBD1	TRBV5-1	TRBJ1-2	TGCGCCAGCAGTAAGGAAGAAGGCCAGGGGGGTGGCTATGGCTACACCTTC	CASSKEEGQGGGYGYTF
once	.	TRBV2	TRBJ1-2	TGTGCCAGCAGTCAACTAGCGGGAAGCTATGGCTACACCTTC	CASSQLAGSYGYTF
.	TRBD1	TRBV5-8	TRBJ1-1	TGTGCCAGCAGCCCCGGGACAGGGGGCTCTCTGAACACTGAAGCTTTCTTT	CASSPGTGGSLNTEAFF
.	.	TRBV29-1	TRBJ2-2	TGCAGCGTTGAAGACTCAGGGTTTGGCGGGGAGCTGTTTTTT	CSVEDSGFGGELFF
.	.	TRBV4-1	TRBJ2-1	TGCGCCAGCAGCCAAGGGAGGGCCAGAGGGGACAATGAGCAGTTCTTC	CASSQGRARGDNEQFF
.	TRBD1	TRBV28	TRBJ1-1	TGTGCCAGCAGACAGGGGGGTGGTGAAGCTTTCTTT	CASRQGGGEAFF
.	TRBD2	TRBV9	TRBJ2-1	TGTGCCAGCAGCGTAGTTAGCGGGGGGTACAATGAGCAGTTCTTC	CASSVVSGGYNEQFF
.	.	TRBV5-4	TRBJ2-1	TGTGCCAGCAGCTTGGGCCCAGACAATAGGAAGGAGTTCTTC	CASSLGPDNRKEFF
.	.	TRBV28	TRBJ2-1	TGTGCCAGCAGTTCTGGCTCGGACTCCTCCTACAATGAGCAGTTCTTC	CASSSGSDSSYNEQFF